These 28 T cell receptor beta chains were sequenced from one sample in a study of T-cell memory formation after mild COVID-19. TCRdb re-derived calls from the 5' RACE reads in MiXCR, one entry per CDR3 protein. The table has around 470,000 distinct CDR3 sequences, roughly 20% seen once. Sequencing was done on a sample of PBMCs or a T cell subset sorted from them (not recorded which). These receptors were taken from an adult woman who had mild COVID-19 (a few samples of this study predate the infection). Cell type and time point are not known.

The chain joins TRBV6-5 to TRBJ1-1; 8 positions agree with TRBD1. Germline loops: CDR1 MNHEY, CDR2 SVGAGI. The CDR3 is 14 residues long. V gave up 6 bases and J gave up 1 base; unmatched junction bases: 4. The CDR3 loop reads CASRPGGPNTEAFF. CDR3 coding DNA: TGTGCCAGCAGACCAGGGGGCCCGAACACTGAAGCTTTCTTT.

This clonotype has ten or more counts. The rearrangement links TRBV7-3 to TRBJ2-1, with D unclear. CDR3 length equals 16 residues. The ends were cut back, 2 bases at V and 6 bases at J, with 17 bases in the middle. CDR1 and CDR2 (germline): SGHTA, FQGTGA. Here the CDR3 reads CASSLPSRPLGNEQFF. The DNA of the CDR3 is TGTGCCAGCAGCTTACCCTCGAGACCCTTGGGCAATGAGCAGTTCTTC.

The chain carries TRBV19 and TRBJ2-7; 10 nucleotides agree with TRBD1. Germline loops: CDR1 LNHDA, CDR2 SQIVND (reference sequence). The junction had 8 bases not matched to a gene; V was cut back by 5 bases and J by 4 bases. CDR3 length equals 15 residues. The CDR3 nucleotides are TGTGCCAGTAGTGAGGGGACAGGGGCTGTGTACGAGCAGTACTTC. As protein: CASSEGTGAVYEQYF.

V and J are TRBV4-1 and TRBJ2-7, with a possible D match to TRBD2 (6 bases). Germline CDR1 reads MGHRA; CDR2 reads YSYEKL. Trimming took 1 base from V and 2 from J, leaving 15 bases between them. The CDR3 runs 16 residues. The CDR3 bases are TGCGCCAGCAGCCAAGGTATAGCGGAGGTGACCTACGAGCAGTACTTC. This encodes CASSQGIAEVTYEQYF.

The chain joins TRBV24-1 to TRBJ2-7, with 14 positions matching TRBD2. Germline V gene sequence: CDR1 KGHDR, CDR2 SFDVKD. Trimming cost V 5 bases and J 4 bases; bases outside gene matches: 6. There are 16 residues in the CDR3. As DNA, the CDR3 is TGTGCCACCAGTGCCGTTGGGACTAGCGGGAGTTACGAGCAGTACTTC. It is translated as CATSAVGTSGSYEQYF.

The CDR3 DNA follows: TGTGCCAGCAGCCCAGGGGGGGGATCAGGCAATCAGCCCCAGCATTTT. It codes for CASSPGGGSGNQPQHF. The chain has TRBV9 and TRBJ1-5; 7 bases fit TRBD1. This CDR3 is built from 16 residues. The V segment lost 4 bases and the J segment 2 bases; nucleotides outside the gene matches: 9. CDR1 and CDR2 (germline): SGDLS, YYNGEE.

As to this clonotype: One junction end does not reproduce the germline sequence, and a read error may be involved. The chain employs TRBV7-7 and TRBJ2-1; D gene unclear. The CDR3 totals 15 residues. CDR1 SSHAT and CDR2 FNYEAQ come from the germline V gene (reference sequence). CDR3 DNA sequence: TGTGCTAGCAGCTTAGAGCCTACCGCCTACAATGAGCAGTTCTTC. Its translation: CASSLEPTAYNEQFF.

A few counts support this clonotype. This chain uses TRBV7-3 with TRBJ2-2; D gene unclear. CDR1 is SGHTA, CDR2 FQGTGA, per germline. The CDR3 totals 13 residues. Trimming cost V 5 bases and J 6 bases, with 10 bases left between them. The CDR3 is CASSPQVSGELFF. The CDR3 DNA is TGTGCCAGCAGCCCGCAGGTTTCCGGGGAGCTGTTTTTT. Together with reference TRBV7-3 and TRBJ2-2, the CDR3 gives the full variable domain: GAGVSQTPSNKVTEKGKYVELRCDPISGHTALYWYRQSLGQGPEFLIYFQGTGAADDSGLPNDRFFAVRPEGSVSTLKIQRTERGDSAVYLCASSPQVSGELFFGEGSRLTVL.

This clonotype has just a few counts. This chain connects TRBV7-9 to TRBJ1-6, with TRBD1 as a possible D gene (6 bases). The CDR3 length is 14 residues. From germline, CDR1 is SEHNR and CDR2 FQNEAQ (reference sequence). V lost 5 bases, J lost 7 bases, and 12 bases lay in between. The CDR3 nucleotides are TGTGCCAGCAGCCCCGGACAGCAGAATTCACCCCTCCACTTT. It codes for CASSPGQQNSPLHF.

This clonotype was recorded a few times. The V call is TRBV29-1, the J call TRBJ1-1; D gene ambiguous. V lost 4 bases and J 0 bases, leaving 3 bases between the germline ends. The CDR3 extends over 11 amino acids. Germline V gene lookup returns CDR1 SQVTM and CDR2 ANQGSEA. The CDR3 protein is CSVGLNTEAFF. CDR3 DNA: TGCAGCGTTGGACTGAACACTGAAGCTTTCTTT.

This clonotype was seen a handful of times. J is TRBJ1-2 and V is TRBV20-1, with 8 bases matching TRBD1. This CDR3 has 16 amino acids. CDR1 DFQATT and CDR2 SNEGSKA come from the germline V gene (reference sequence). With V trimmed by 2 bases and J by 4 bases, 12 bases remained unmatched. CDR3 in DNA: TGCAGTGCTAGACTCCTCGGACAGGGATCCTCCTATGGCTACACCTTC. It specifies CSARLLGQGSSYGYTF.

The genes are TRBV7-3 and TRBJ1-2; tentatively, D is TRBD1 (5 bases). This CDR3 is built from 14 residues. CDR1 SGHTA and CDR2 FQGTGA come from the germline V gene. Trimming cost V 1 base and J 6 bases, with 12 bases left between them. DNA of the CDR3: TGTGCCAGCAGCTTAAGTCCAGGGCGGGATGGCTACACCTTC. Translating gives CASSLSPGRDGYTF.

This clonotype was counted at least ten times. This rearrangement joins TRBV4-1 to TRBJ2-5; 7 nucleotides agree with TRBD1. Germline CDR1 MGHRA, CDR2 YSYEKL. The trim removed 8 bases at V and 2 bases at J, leaving 8 bases unmatched. The length of the CDR3 is 14 residues. CDR3 residues: CASGDRDRQETQYF. The CDR3, as DNA: TGCGCCAGCGGGGACCGGGACAGACAAGAGACCCAGTACTTC.

This clonotype occurred a few times. The V and J genes are TRBV12-3 or TRBV12-4 and TRBJ1-5, with 8 bases lining up with TRBD1. The CDR3 is 14 amino acids. Losses at the gene ends were 8 bases for V and 1 base for J; bases not matched to a gene: 4. CDR3 nucleotide sequence: TGTGCCAGCGGACAGGGTTTCAGCAATCAGCCCCAGCATTTT. It codes for CASGQGFSNQPQHF.

This chain uses TRBV18 with TRBJ1-1; TRBD1 is a possible D gene (5 bases). V lost 8 bases and J lost 0, with 10 bases in between. The CDR3 runs 13 residues. CDR1 is KGHSH and CDR2 is LQKENI in the germline V gene. The CDR3 here is CASRRDLNTEAFF. The CDR3 DNA reads as TGTGCCAGCAGGCGGGACCTGAACACTGAAGCTTTCTTT.

This clonotype was detected only a few times. The rearrangement joins TRBV24-1 to TRBJ2-3; 14 nucleotides agree with TRBD2. The ends lost 6 bases at V and 6 bases at J; junction bases unmatched: 4. From germline, CDR1 is KGHDR and CDR2 SFDVKD. The CDR3 has 15 residues. CDR3 in DNA: TGTGCCACCAGTCGACTAGCGGGGGGGGAGGATACGCAGTATTTT. Amino acids: CATSRLAGGEDTQYF.

In DNA, the CDR3 is TGCAGCGTACCGTGGGGAGAGACCCAGTACTTC. Amino acid sequence: CSVPWGETQYF. The gene calls are TRBV29-1 and TRBJ2-5; unclear D gene. Per the germline V gene, CDR1 is SQVTM and CDR2 is ANQGSEA. The CDR3 has 11 residues. V lost 6 bases, J lost 4 bases, and 9 bases lay in between.

This clonotype was counted between two and nine times. The chain employs TRBV4-1 and TRBJ2-1; TRBD2 aligns across 8 bases. CDR3 length equals 16 residues. Per germline, CDR1 MGHRA and CDR2 YSYEKL. Trimming at V came to 5 bases and at J to 3 bases, leaving 9 bases not matched to a gene. The CDR3 DNA sequence: TGCGCCAGCAGCAACACCGGGGGGGGCGGCTACAATGAGCAGTTCTTC. This codes for CASSNTGGGGYNEQFF.

Ten or more counts support this clonotype. The chain links TRBV4-1 to TRBJ2-3; 10 bases agree with TRBD2. There are 15 residues in the CDR3. V shed 4 bases, J shed 2 bases, and the junction held 3 bases outside the gene matches. Germline V CDR1 and CDR2: MGHRA, YSYEKL. The CDR3 DNA is TGCGCCAGCAGCCGCACTAGCGGGACCACAGATACGCAGTATTTT. This encodes CASSRTSGTTDTQYF.

This clonotype occurred many times. The chain employs TRBV7-9 and TRBJ2-1, with D uncertain. Per germline, CDR1 SEHNR and CDR2 FQNEAQ (reference sequence). The CDR3 is made up of 13 amino acids. V dropped 5 bases and J dropped 2 bases, with 7 bases sitting between them. This CDR3 is CASSPRTYNEQFF. The CDR3 bases are TGTGCCAGCAGCCCTCGAACCTACAATGAGCAGTTCTTC.

This chain links TRBV6-1 with TRBJ1-5; D not certain. Germline CDR1 and CDR2: MNHNS and SASEGT. V lost 6 bases to trimming and J lost 0 bases, with 6 bases between them. The CDR3 loop spans 13 amino acids. This CDR3 is CASRDLSNQPQHF. The CDR3 nucleotides are TGTGCCAGCAGGGACCTTAGCAATCAGCCCCAGCATTTT.

This clonotype was seen only a few times. V is TRBV5-6 and J is TRBJ1-1, with 7 bases matching TRBD1. CDR1 is SGHDT, CDR2 YYEEEE, per germline. CDR3 length: 13 amino acids. J gave up 6 bases and V 1 base, and 3 bases lay outside the gene matches. CDR3 amino acids: CASSLLGTAEAFF. In DNA form, the CDR3 reads TGTGCCAGCAGCTTGTTGGGGACAGCTGAAGCTTTCTTT.

The genes are TRBV7-8 and TRBJ2-4; no clear D. V shed 2 bases and J shed 0 bases, with 8 bases lying between them. The V gene's germline CDR1 is SGHVS and CDR2 FQNEAQ. This CDR3 is built from 15 residues. CDR3 loop: CASSLFPVAKNIQYF. For the CDR3, the DNA is TGTGCCAGCAGCTTATTTCCCGTAGCCAAAAACATTCAGTACTTC.

This clonotype occurred many times. The chain uses TRBV7-7 and TRBJ2-1; D may be TRBD1 or TRBD2 (6 bases each). Trimming stripped 4 bases from V and 6 bases from J, with 19 bases between. The CDR3 is 16 residues long. Germline CDR1 SSHAT, CDR2 FNYEAQ (reference sequence). The CDR3 loop reads CASSSGRTVEGNEQFF. CDR3 DNA sequence: TGTGCCAGCAGCTCAGGGAGGACAGTCGAGGGCAATGAGCAGTTCTTC.

The rearrangement links TRBV24-1 to TRBJ2-1; 8 bases are a match to TRBD1. The trim removed 4 bases at V and 7 bases at J, leaving 8 bases unmatched. CDR3 length: 15 residues. Germline V lookup: CDR1 KGHDR, CDR2 SFDVKD. This chain's CDR3 is CATSDSRGLRNEQFF. CDR3 DNA: TGTGCCACCAGTGACAGCAGGGGGCTTAGGAATGAGCAGTTCTTC.

This clonotype appeared many times. V is TRBV4-2 and J is TRBJ2-1; 9 bases match TRBD2. The J segment lost 6 bases and the V segment lost 0 bases, leaving 3 bases of the junction unmatched. The CDR3 length is 15 residues. Per germline, CDR1 LGHNA and CDR2 YNFKEQ. CDR3 amino acids: CASSQERGGFNEQFF. CDR3 bases: TGTGCCAGCAGCCAAGAGCGGGGGGGCTTCAATGAGCAGTTCTTC.

A few counts support this clonotype. This chain joins TRBV2 and TRBJ2-2; 8 bases fit TRBD1. After removal of 3 bases from V and 2 bases from J, the junction contained 5 bases not matched to a gene. Germline V gene lookup returns CDR1 SNHLY and CDR2 FYNNEI. The CDR3 totals 16 residues. CDR3 nucleotide sequence: TGTGCCAGCAGTGACCCGGACAGGGTAAACACCGGGGAGCTGTTTTTT. Translation: CASSDPDRVNTGELFF.

J is TRBJ1-2 and V is TRBV4-2; the D gene is possibly TRBD1 (5 bases). The CDR3 is 14 amino acids. The germline V gene encodes CDR1 LGHNA and CDR2 YNFKEQ. V was pared by 4 bases and J by 3 bases, with 12 bases between. For the CDR3, the DNA is TGTGCCAGCAGCCCTCGGGACTTCGACTATGGCTACACCTTC. Protein sequence: CASSPRDFDYGYTF.